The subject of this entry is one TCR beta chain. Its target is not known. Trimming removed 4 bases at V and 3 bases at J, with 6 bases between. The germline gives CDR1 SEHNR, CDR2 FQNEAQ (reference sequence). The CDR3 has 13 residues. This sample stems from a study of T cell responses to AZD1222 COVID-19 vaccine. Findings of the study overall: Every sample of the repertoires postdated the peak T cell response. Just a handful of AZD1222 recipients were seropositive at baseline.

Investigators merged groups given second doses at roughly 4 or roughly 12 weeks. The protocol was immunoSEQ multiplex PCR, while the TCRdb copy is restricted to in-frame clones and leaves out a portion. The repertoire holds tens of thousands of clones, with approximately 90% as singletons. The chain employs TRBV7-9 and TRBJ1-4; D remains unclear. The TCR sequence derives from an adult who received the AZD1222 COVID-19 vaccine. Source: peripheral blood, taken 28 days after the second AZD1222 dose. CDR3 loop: CASSSTSNEKLFF. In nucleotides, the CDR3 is TGTGCCAGCAGCTCAACATCTAATGAAAAACTGTTTTTT. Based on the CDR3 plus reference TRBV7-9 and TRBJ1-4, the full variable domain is DTGVSQNPRHKITKRGQNVTFRCDPISEHNRLYWYRQTLGQGPEFLTYFQNEAQLEKSRLLSDRFSAERPKGSFSTLEIQRTEQGDSAMYLCASSSTSNEKLFFGSGTQLSVL.